These 17 T cell receptor beta chains came from one sample sequenced in a study of cytomegalovirus exposure and HLA in healthy donors (dated by TCRdb to 2016 to 2017). The receptor library was made with the immunoSEQ multiplex PCR assay. For the multiplex PCR, a mixture combining 60 forward primers for TCR Vbeta segments and 13 reverse primers for TCR Jbeta segments was used. In its TCRdb copy, this immuneACCESS table keeps in-frame sequences only and misses some clones. Where compared with another copy, unresolved V genes explain less than half of these, and the others have no known cause. The table for this sample lists 68,000 or so clones. Approximately 15% of the sample is held by the ten biggest clonotypes. The specimen sequenced was PBMCs. The receptors derive from a boy aged 5 to 17 in good health and CMV-seronegative.

This rearrangement joins TRBV5-1 to TRBJ1-1; no firm D call. Germline CDR1 reads SGHRS; CDR2 reads YFSETQ. Trimming took off 5 bases at V and 2 bases at J, with 10 bases between the two ends. This CDR3 has 13 amino acids. CDR3 DNA sequence: TGCGCCAGCAGTCATACAGCAAACACTGAAGCTTTCTTT. Its protein is CASSHTANTEAFF.

The chain uses TRBV19 and TRBJ2-7; possibly TRBD2 for D (6 bases). The CDR3 runs 15 residues. The germline V gene has CDR1 LNHDA and CDR2 SQIVND (reference sequence). The V gene lost 4 bases and the J gene lost 0 bases, with 13 bases spanning the gap. The CDR3 is CASSSAGRSSYEQYF. The CDR3 bases are TGTGCCAGTAGTAGTGCGGGACGTAGCTCCTACGAGCAGTACTTC.

As concerns this clone: Other DNA sequences within the sample encode an identical CDR3. The chain carries TRBV6-5 and TRBJ1-4; D uncertain. CDR1 and CDR2 from the germline V gene are MNHEY and SVGAGI. CDR3 length: 13 amino acids. The V gene lost 6 bases and the J gene lost 7 bases, with 12 bases spanning the gap. The CDR3 DNA reads as TGTGCCAGCAGCCCCGGTCAGGTTGAAAAACTGTTTTTT. Translation: CASSPGQVEKLFF.

This chain joins TRBV5-1 and TRBJ2-1; D is possibly TRBD2 (5 bases). CDR3 length equals 15 residues. V was clipped by 0 bases and J by 7 bases, with 14 bases between them. Germline values: CDR1 SGHRS, CDR2 YFSETQ. The CDR3 here is CASSLEEGWENEQFF. Here the CDR3 DNA reads TGCGCCAGCAGCTTGGAAGAGGGTTGGGAAAATGAGCAGTTCTTC.

The gene calls are TRBV30 and TRBJ2-7; 7 nucleotides match TRBD2. Germline lookup yields CDR1 GTSNPN and CDR2 SVGIG (reference sequence). The CDR3 is 13 residues long. J was trimmed by 2 bases and V by 4 bases; bases with no gene match: 5. The CDR3 reads CAWKGTTTYEQYF. As DNA, the CDR3 is TGTGCCTGGAAAGGGACTACCACCTACGAGCAGTACTTC.

The chain is built from TRBV18 and TRBJ1-2, with D possibly TRBD1 on 5 matching bases. CDR1 and CDR2 from the germline V gene are KGHSH and LQKENI. This CDR3 spans 15 amino acids. V shed 2 bases and J shed 8 bases, with 18 bases lying between them. In DNA, the CDR3 is TGTGCCAGCTCACCAGATTCCATGGGGCGTCGGGGCTACACCTTC. As protein: CASSPDSMGRRGYTF.

The CDR3 loop is CASSASGTSASELFF. The CDR3 bases are TGTGCCAGCAGCGCCTCCGGGACTAGCGCCAGTGAGCTGTTTTTT. This chain uses TRBV9 with TRBJ2-2, with TRBD2 matching over 10 bases. Germline V gene data show CDR1 as SGDLS and CDR2 as YYNGEE. CDR3 length: 15 amino acids. Trimming took 3 bases from V and 11 from J; bases not matched to a gene: 10.

The chain links TRBV7-8 to TRBJ1-5; D is unclear. This CDR3 spans 13 amino acids. V was trimmed by 3 bases and J by 3 bases, leaving 6 bases between them. Per the germline V gene, CDR1 is SGHVS and CDR2 is FQNEAQ. Written as DNA, the CDR3 is TGTGCCAGCAGCTTGCGAAACAATCAGCCCCAGCATTTT. Translating gives CASSLRNNQPQHF.

This chain links TRBV19 with TRBJ1-2; 7 bases match TRBD1. Germline CDR1 and CDR2: LNHDA and SQIVND (reference sequence). Germline trimming cut 4 bases from V and 4 bases from J; bases unmatched to any gene: 6. The CDR3 is 14 amino acids. CDR3 nucleotides: TGTGCCAGTAGTACACCGGGACAGCGCTATGGCTACACCTTC. Residues: CASSTPGQRYGYTF.

The V gene is TRBV27, the J gene TRBJ2-7; D is uncertain. Germline CDR1 reads MNHEY; CDR2 reads SMNVEV (reference sequence). V lost 3 bases to trimming and J lost 1 base, with 7 bases between them. CDR3 length: 13 residues. CDR3 sequence (DNA): TGTGCCAGCAGTTTCTCTAGGTCCTACGAGCAGTACTTC. This codes for CASSFSRSYEQYF.

V usage is TRBV28 and J usage is TRBJ2-7, with 8 bases fitting TRBD1. The CDR3 contains 16 residues. V lost 2 bases and J lost 0; bases outside the gene matches: 6. In germline, CDR1 is MDHEN, CDR2 SYDVKM. The CDR3 DNA sequence: TGTGCCAGCAGTTTAGTCGACGGACAGGGCTCCTACGAGCAGTACTTC. Its protein product is CASSLVDGQGSYEQYF.

V usage is TRBV7-9 and J usage is TRBJ1-5; 8 bases agree with TRBD1. The CDR3 extends over 15 amino acids. Germline CDR1 and CDR2: SEHNR and FQNEAQ (reference sequence). V lost 3 bases and J lost 4; bases outside the gene matches: 5. In nucleotides, the CDR3 is TGTGCCAGCAGCTTCGGACAGGGAGGGAATCAGCCCCAGCATTTT. Encoded protein: CASSFGQGGNQPQHF.

The rearrangement joins TRBV7-2 to TRBJ1-6, with 8 positions matching TRBD1. V lost 3 bases and J lost 6; bases outside the gene matches: 1. Germline loops: CDR1 SGHTA, CDR2 FQGNSA. The CDR3 covers 14 residues. CDR3 DNA sequence: TGTGCCAGCAGCTTCGACAGGGGTAATTCACCCCTCCACTTT. This codes for CASSFDRGNSPLHF. Combining the CDR3 with reference TRBV7-2 and TRBJ1-6 gives the whole variable domain GAGVSQSPSNKVTEKGKDVELRCDPISGHTALYWYRQSLGQGLEFLIYFQGNSAPDKSGLPSDRFSAERTGGSVSTLTIQRTQQEDSAVYLCASSFDRGNSPLHFGNGTRLTVT.

The rearrangement uses TRBV13 and TRBJ1-5, with D uncertain. Germline CDR1 reads PRHDT; CDR2 reads FYEKMQ (reference sequence). V lost 3 bases and J lost 7, with 19 bases in between. The CDR3 consists of 16 residues. Written as DNA, the CDR3 is TGTGCCAGCAGCTTGTCCCGACGGCCCCCGGAGCAGCCCCAGCATTTT. It codes for CASSLSRRPPEQPQHF.

The genes are TRBV14 and TRBJ1-4, with D perhaps TRBD1 (6 bases). V shed 2 bases and J shed 11 bases, with 15 bases lying between them. CDR3 length: 14 amino acids. CDR1 and CDR2 (germline): SGHDN, FVKESK. The CDR3 nucleotides are TGTGCCAGCAGCCAAACCGGGACAACTACCAAACTGTTTTTT. Protein product: CASSQTGTTTKLFF.

The chain has TRBV11-2 and TRBJ2-3; the D gene is possibly TRBD2 (5 bases). This CDR3 is built from 15 residues. V lost 5 bases to trimming and J lost 2 bases, with 14 bases between them. Germline values: CDR1 SGHAT, CDR2 FQNNGV. The CDR3 nucleotides are TGTGCCAGCAGCCGAGGACTGCAAAACACAGATACGCAGTATTTT. This encodes CASSRGLQNTDTQYF.

This chain connects TRBV4-3 to TRBJ1-1, with 7 bases aligning to TRBD1. Germline assignment: CDR1 LGHNA and CDR2 YSLEER. V shed 0 bases, J shed 0 bases, and the junction held 10 bases outside the gene matches. This CDR3 is built from 18 residues. The CDR3 spells CASSQDRQQGYVNTEAFF. The CDR3 DNA sequence: TGCGCCAGCAGCCAAGACCGCCAACAGGGGTACGTGAACACTGAAGCTTTCTTT.